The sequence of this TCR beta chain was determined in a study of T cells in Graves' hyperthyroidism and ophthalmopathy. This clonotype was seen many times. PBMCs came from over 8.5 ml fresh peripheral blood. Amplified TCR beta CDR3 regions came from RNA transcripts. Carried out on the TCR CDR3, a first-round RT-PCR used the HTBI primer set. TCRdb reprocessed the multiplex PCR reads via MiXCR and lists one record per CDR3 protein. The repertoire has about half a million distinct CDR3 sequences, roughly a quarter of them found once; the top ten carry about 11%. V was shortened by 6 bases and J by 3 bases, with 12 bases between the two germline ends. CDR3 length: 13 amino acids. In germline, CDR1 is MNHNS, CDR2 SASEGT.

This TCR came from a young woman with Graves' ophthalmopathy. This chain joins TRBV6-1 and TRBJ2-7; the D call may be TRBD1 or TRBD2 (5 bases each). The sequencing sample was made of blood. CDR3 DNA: TGTGCCAGCAGACCCGGGGACGGCTACGAGCAGTACTTC. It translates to CASRPGDGYEQYF.